These 9 T cell receptor beta chains originate from one sample sequenced in a study of shared clonotypes between healthy human individuals. Cells designated naive CD8 were CD45RO-negative and were positively selected for CCR7, with terminally differentiated effector memory CD45RA+ cells excluded. Repertoires were generated with immunoSEQ multiplex PCR, while TCRdb's copy carries only in-frame clones and drops some. The profile shows roughly 2,000,000 clones, about 95% of them singletons. Specimen: naive CD8+ T cells sorted from blood. These receptors were obtained from a man between 18 and 35 years old in good health.

Of note for this clone: This sample also contains other DNA sequences that code for the same CDR3. The rearrangement links TRBV6-5 to TRBJ2-7, with 7 positions matching TRBD2. Germline V gene lookup returns CDR1 MNHEY and CDR2 SVGAGI. Trimming at V came to 4 bases and at J to 1 base, leaving 1 base not matched to a gene. This CDR3 spans 13 amino acids. The DNA for the CDR3 is TGTGCCAGCAGTTCGGGGGGTTCCTACGAGCAGTACTTC. It is translated as CASSSGGSYEQYF.

The rearrangement uses TRBV7-8 and TRBJ2-7; TRBD2 matches 12 bases. V trimming: 1 base; J trimming: 3 bases; junction bases outside the gene matches: 4. The CDR3 covers 16 residues. Germline V gene lookup returns CDR1 SGHVS and CDR2 FQNEAQ. The CDR3 DNA reads as TGTGCCAGCAGCTTAGGACTAGCGGGAGTGATCTACGAGCAGTACTTC. Amino acid sequence: CASSLGLAGVIYEQYF.

The chain has TRBV4-1 and TRBJ2-7; 8 bases are shared with TRBD2. The CDR3 runs to 19 residues. CDR1 is MGHRA and CDR2 is YSYEKL in the germline V gene. J lost 2 bases, V lost 0 bases, and 15 bases had no gene match. The CDR3 loop is CASSQEGRRAGAPAYEQYF. CDR3 nucleotide sequence: TGCGCCAGCAGCCAAGAGGGAAGAAGAGCGGGGGCCCCAGCCTACGAGCAGTACTTC.

The chain uses TRBV5-6 and TRBJ2-1, with a weak D call TRBD2 (5 bases). Germline lookup yields CDR1 SGHDT and CDR2 YYEEEE. V gave up 4 bases and J gave up 6 bases, with 11 bases separating them. There are 13 residues in the CDR3. CDR3: CASSNGVGNEQFF. CDR3 coding DNA: TGTGCCAGCAGCAACGGGGTCGGCAATGAGCAGTTCTTC.

The chain employs TRBV6-5 and TRBJ2-6; D ambiguous. This CDR3 comprises 15 residues. V lost 6 bases and J 0 bases, leaving 9 bases between the germline ends. Germline loops: CDR1 MNHEY, CDR2 SVGAGI. In DNA form, the CDR3 reads TGTGCCAGCAGCACTGATTACTCTGGGGCCAACGTCCTGACTTTC. This encodes CASSTDYSGANVLTF.

V gene TRBV5-1 combines with J gene TRBJ1-6; TRBD1 aligns across 9 bases. Per germline, CDR1 SGHRS and CDR2 YFSETQ. The CDR3 sequence is 18 residues long. V gave up 1 base and J gave up 7 bases; unmatched junction bases: 12. The CDR3 region is CASSLPEGQGKKNSPLHF. DNA of the CDR3: TGCGCCAGCAGCTTGCCCGAGGGACAGGGTAAGAAGAATTCACCCCTCCACTTT. The full variable domain, its missing parts supplied by reference TRBV5-1 and TRBJ1-6, is KAGVTQTPRYLIKTRGQQVTLSCSPISGHRSVSWYQQTPGQGLQFLFEYFSETQRNKGNFPGRFSGRQFSNSRSEMNVSTLELGDSALYLCASSLPEGQGKKNSPLHFGNGTRLTVT.

V gene TRBV5-6 combines with J gene TRBJ2-7; unclear D gene. V was pared by 0 bases and J by 3 bases, with 13 bases between. There are 15 residues in the CDR3. In germline, CDR1 is SGHDT, CDR2 YYEEEE. CDR3 sequence: CASSLASGEGYEQYF. CDR3 nucleotides: TGTGCCAGCAGCTTGGCATCAGGTGAAGGCTACGAGCAGTACTTC.

The chain links TRBV7-9 to TRBJ2-2, with unresolved D. V lost 8 bases and J lost 2, with 15 bases in between. The CDR3 has 15 amino acids. Germline lookup yields CDR1 SEHNR and CDR2 FQNEAQ (reference sequence). CDR3 nucleotides: TGTGCCAGCTCCCCTCCGCCTTTAAACACCGGGGAGCTGTTTTTT. Its protein is CASSPPPLNTGELFF. Drawing the rest from reference TRBV7-9 and TRBJ2-2, the complete variable domain is DTGVSQNPRHKITKRGQNVTFRCDPISEHNRLYWYRQTLGQGPEFLTYFQNEAQLEKSRLLSDRFSAERPKGSFSTLEIQRTEQGDSAMYLCASSPPPLNTGELFFGEGSRLTVL.

The V call is TRBV4-3, the J call TRBJ2-3, with D possibly TRBD1 on 5 matching bases. The CDR3 extends over 14 amino acids. The V end was cut by 3 bases, the J end by 4 bases, with 11 bases between. Germline V CDR1 and CDR2: LGHNA, YSLEER. The CDR3 protein is CASSQRQLSDTQYF. CDR3 DNA: TGCGCCAGCAGCCAGCGACAGTTATCAGATACGCAGTATTTT.